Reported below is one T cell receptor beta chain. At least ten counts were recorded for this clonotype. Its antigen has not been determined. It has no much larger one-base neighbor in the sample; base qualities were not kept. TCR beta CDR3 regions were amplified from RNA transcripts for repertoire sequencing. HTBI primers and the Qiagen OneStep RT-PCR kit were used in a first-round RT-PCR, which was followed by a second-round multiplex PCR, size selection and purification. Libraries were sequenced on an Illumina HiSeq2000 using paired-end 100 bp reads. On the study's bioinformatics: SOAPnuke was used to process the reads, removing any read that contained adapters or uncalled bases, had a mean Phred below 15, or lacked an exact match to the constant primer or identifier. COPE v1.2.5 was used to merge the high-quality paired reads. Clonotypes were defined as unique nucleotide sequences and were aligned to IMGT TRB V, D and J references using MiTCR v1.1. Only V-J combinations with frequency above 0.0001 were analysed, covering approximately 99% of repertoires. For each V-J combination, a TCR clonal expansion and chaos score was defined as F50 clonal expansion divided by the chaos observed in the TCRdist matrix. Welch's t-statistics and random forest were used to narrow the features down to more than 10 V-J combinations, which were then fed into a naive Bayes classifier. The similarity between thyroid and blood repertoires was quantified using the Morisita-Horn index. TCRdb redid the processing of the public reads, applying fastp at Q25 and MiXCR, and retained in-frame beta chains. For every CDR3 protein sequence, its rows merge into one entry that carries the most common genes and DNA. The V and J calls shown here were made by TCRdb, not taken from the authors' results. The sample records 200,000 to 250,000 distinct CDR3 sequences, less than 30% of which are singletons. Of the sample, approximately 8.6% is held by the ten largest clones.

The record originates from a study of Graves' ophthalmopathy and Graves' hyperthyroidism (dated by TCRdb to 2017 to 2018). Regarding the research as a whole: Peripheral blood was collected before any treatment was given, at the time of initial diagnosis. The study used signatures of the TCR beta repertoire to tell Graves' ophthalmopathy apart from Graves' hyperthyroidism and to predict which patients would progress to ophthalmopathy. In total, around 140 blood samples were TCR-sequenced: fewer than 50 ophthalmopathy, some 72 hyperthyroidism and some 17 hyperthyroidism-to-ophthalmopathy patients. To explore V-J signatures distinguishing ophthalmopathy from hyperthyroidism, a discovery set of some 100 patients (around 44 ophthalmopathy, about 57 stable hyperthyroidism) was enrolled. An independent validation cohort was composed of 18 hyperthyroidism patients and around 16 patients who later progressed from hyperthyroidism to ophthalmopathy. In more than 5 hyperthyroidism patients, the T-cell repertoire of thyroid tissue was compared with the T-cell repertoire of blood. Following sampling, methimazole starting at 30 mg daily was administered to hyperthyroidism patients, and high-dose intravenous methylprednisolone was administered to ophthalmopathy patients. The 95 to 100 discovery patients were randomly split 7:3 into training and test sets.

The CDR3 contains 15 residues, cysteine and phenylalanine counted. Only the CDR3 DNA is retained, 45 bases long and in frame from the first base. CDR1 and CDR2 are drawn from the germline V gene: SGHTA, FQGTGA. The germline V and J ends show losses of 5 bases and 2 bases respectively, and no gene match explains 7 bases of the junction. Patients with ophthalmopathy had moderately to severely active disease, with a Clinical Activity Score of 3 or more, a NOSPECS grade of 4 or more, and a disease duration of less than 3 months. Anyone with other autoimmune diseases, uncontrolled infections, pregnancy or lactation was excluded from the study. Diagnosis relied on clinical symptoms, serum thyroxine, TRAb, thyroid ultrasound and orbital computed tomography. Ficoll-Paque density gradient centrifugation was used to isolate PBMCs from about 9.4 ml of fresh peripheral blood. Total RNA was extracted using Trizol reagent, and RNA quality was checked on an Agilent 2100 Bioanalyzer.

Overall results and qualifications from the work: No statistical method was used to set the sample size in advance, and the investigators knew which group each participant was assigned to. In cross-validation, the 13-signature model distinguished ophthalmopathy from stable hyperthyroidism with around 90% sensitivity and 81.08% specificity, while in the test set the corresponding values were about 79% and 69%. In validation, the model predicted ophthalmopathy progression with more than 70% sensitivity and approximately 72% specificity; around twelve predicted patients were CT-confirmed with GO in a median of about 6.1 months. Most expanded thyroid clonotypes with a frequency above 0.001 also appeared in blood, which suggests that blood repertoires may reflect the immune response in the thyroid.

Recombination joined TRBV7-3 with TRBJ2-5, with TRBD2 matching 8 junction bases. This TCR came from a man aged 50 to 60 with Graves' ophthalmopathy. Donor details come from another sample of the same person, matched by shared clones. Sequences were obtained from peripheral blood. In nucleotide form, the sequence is TGTGCCAGCAGCCTTAGCGGGATGAGACAAGAGACCCAGTACTTC. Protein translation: CASSLSGMRQETQYF.